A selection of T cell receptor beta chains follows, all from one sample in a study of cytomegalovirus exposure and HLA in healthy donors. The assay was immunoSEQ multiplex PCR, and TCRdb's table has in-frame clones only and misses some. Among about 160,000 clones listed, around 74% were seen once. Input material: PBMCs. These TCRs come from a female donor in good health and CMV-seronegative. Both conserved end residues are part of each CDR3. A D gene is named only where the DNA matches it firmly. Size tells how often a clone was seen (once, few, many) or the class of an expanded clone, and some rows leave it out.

TGTGCCAGCTTACCTGGACAGGGAGGGCAAAAACTGTTTTTT | CASLPGQGGQKLFF | TRBV18 | TRBD1 | . | TRBJ1-4
TGTGCCTGGAACCTACAGGGACAGATATATGGCTACACCTTC | CAWNLQGQIYGYTF | TRBV30 | TRBD1 | . | TRBJ1-2
TGTGCCAGCAGCCAACAGCAGGGAACTGAAGCTTTCTTT | CASSQQQGTEAFF | TRBV14 | . | once | TRBJ1-1
TGTGCCAGCAGCGCCTACGACTCCTCTGGGGCCAACGTCCTGACTTTC | CASSAYDSSGANVLTF | TRBV9 | . | . | TRBJ2-6
TGCGCCAGCAGCTTGGCAGGCGATTCCTACGAGCAGTACTTC | CASSLAGDSYEQYF | TRBV5-1 | . | . | TRBJ2-7
TGTGCCAGCAGCTTAGGAGGGGGGGCGGGCGAGACCCAGTACTTC | CASSLGGGAGETQYF | TRBV7-3 | . | . | TRBJ2-5
TGTGCCAGCAGCCTCGACGGGAACTATGGCTACACCTTC | CASSLDGNYGYTF | TRBV11-2 | . | . | TRBJ1-2
TGCGCCAGCAGGGCCGGCACACTAGCGGGAGGGGCAGATACGCAGTATTTT | CASRAGTLAGGADTQYF | TRBV5-1 | TRBD2 | . | TRBJ2-3
TGTGCCAGCAGCCCCCCAGGAAACACCATATATTTT | CASSPPGNTIYF | TRBV7-9 | . | once | TRBJ1-3
TGTGCCAGCAGTGAAGCCAGGGGGATCACCTACAATGAGCAGTTCTTC | CASSEARGITYNEQFF | TRBV2 | TRBD1 | once | TRBJ2-1